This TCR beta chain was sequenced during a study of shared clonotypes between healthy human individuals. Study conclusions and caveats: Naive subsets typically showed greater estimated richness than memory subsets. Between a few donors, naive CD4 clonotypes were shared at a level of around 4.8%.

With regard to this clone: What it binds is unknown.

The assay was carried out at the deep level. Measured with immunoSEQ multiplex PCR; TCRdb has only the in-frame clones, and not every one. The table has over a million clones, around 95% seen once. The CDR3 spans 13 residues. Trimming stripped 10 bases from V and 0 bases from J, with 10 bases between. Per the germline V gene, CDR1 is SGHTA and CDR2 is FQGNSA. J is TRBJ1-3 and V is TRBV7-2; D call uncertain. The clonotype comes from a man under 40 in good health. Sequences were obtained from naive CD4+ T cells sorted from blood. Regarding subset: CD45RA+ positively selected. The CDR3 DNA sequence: TGTGCCACCAGACCCAACTCTGGAAACACCATATATTTT. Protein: CATRPNSGNTIYF. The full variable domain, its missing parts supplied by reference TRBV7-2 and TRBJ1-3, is GAGVSQSPSNKVTEKGKDVELRCDPISGHTALYWYRQSLGQGLEFLIYFQGNSAPDKSGLPSDRFSAERTGGSVSTLTIQRTQQEDSAVYLCATRPNSGNTIYFGEGSWLTVV.